This entry features one T cell receptor (beta chain) sequence. The antigen is unknown. The CDR3 length is 13 residues. CDR1 ENHRY and CDR2 SYGVKD come from the germline V gene. V lost 11 bases to trimming and J lost 0 bases, with 11 bases between them. This record belongs to a study of yellow fever vaccine responses in identical twins. Findings and caveats of the study: Vaccine T cell responses of twins reportedly seemed partly convergent and partly personalized.

TCRdb independently ran MiXCR on the RT-PCR reads; one entry per CDR3 protein. Of nearly 3,500 distinct CDR3 sequences listed, more than 75% are singletons. This receptor was obtained from a woman younger than 35 who received the yellow fever vaccine. The chain employs TRBV10-3 and TRBJ2-4; D may be TRBD1 (7 bases). This specimen consisted of T cells from blood (PBMCs), unsorted or a sorted subset (not recorded which), obtained before or after yellow fever vaccination (not recorded which). The CDR3 reads CASRGVAKNIQYF. The CDR3 DNA follows: TGTGCCTCCAGGGGGGTAGCCAAAAACATTCAGTACTTC.